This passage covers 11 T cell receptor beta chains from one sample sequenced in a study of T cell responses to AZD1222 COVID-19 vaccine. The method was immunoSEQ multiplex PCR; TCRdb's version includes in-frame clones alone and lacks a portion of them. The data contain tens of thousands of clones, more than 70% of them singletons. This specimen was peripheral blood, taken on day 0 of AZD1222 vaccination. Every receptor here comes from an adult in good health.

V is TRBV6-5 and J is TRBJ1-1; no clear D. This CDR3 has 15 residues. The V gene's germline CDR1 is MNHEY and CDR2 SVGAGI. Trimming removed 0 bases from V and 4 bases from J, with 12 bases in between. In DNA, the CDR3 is TGTGCCAGCAGTTACTCTTGGGCAGTTCCCACTGAAGCTTTCTTT. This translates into CASSYSWAVPTEAFF.

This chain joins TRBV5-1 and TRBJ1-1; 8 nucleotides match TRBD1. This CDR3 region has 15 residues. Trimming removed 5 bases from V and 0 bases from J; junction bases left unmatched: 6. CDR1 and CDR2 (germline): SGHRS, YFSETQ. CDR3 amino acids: CASRRGTGLNTEAFF. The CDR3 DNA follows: TGCGCCAGCAGGAGAGGGACAGGTTTGAACACTGAAGCTTTCTTT.

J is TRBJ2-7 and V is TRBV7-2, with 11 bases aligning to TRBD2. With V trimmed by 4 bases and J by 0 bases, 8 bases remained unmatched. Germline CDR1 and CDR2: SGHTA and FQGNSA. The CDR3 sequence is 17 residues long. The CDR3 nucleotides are TGTGCCAGCAGCTCCAGGGGACTAGCGGTAAGCTCCTACGAGCAGTACTTC. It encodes CASSSRGLAVSSYEQYF.

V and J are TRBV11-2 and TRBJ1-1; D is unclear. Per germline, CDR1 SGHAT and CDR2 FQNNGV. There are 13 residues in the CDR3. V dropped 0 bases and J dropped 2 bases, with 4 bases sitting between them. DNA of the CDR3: TGTGCCAGCAGCTTAGAAAGCAACACTGAAGCTTTCTTT. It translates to CASSLESNTEAFF. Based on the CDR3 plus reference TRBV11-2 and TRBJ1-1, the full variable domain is EAGVAQSPRYKIIEKRQSVAFWCNPISGHATLYWYQQILGQGPKLLIQFQNNGVVDDSQLPKDRFSAERLKGVDSTLKIQPAKLEDSAVYLCASSLESNTEAFFGQGTRLTVV.

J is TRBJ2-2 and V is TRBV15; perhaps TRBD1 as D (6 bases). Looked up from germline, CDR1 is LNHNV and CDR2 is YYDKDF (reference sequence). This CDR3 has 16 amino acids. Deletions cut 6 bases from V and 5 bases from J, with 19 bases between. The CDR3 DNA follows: TGTGCCACCAGAGACGGACAGCTCCCTGGGACCGGGGAGCTGTTTTTT. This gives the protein CATRDGQLPGTGELFF.

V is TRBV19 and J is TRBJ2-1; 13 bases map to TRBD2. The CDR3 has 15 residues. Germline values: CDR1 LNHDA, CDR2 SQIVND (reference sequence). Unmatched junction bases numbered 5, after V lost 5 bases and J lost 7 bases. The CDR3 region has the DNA TGTGCCAGTAGTGGGGGACTAGCGGGGACAAATGAGCAGTTCTTC. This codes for CASSGGLAGTNEQFF.

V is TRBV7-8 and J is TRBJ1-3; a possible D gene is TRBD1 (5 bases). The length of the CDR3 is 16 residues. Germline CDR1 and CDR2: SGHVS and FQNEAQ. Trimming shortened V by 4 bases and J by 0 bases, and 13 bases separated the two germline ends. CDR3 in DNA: TGTGCCAGCAGCTCGCCGGGACTACCCTCTGGAAACACCATATATTTT. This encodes CASSSPGLPSGNTIYF. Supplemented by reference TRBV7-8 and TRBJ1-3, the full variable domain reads GAGVSQSPRYKVAKRGQDVALRCDPISGHVSLFWYQQALGQGPEFLTYFQNEAQLDKSGLPSDRFFAERPEGSVSTLKIQRTQQEDSAVYLCASSSPGLPSGNTIYFGEGSWLTVV.

CDR3 nucleotides: TGTGCCAGCAGTTTTATCAGGGGGGATCAGCCCCAGCATTTT. It encodes CASSFIRGDQPQHF. J is TRBJ1-5 and V is TRBV6-2 or TRBV6-3; 7 bases line up with TRBD1. The CDR3 extends over 14 amino acids. The germline CDR1 and CDR2 sequences are MNHEY and SVGEGT. The J segment lost 5 bases and the V segment lost 4 bases, leaving 5 bases of the junction unmatched.

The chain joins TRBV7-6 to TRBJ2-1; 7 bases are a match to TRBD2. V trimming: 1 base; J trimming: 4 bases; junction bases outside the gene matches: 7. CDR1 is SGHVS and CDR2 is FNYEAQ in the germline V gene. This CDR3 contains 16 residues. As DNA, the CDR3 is TGTGCCAGCAGCTTAGTTTGGGGGGGGAATTACAATGAGCAGTTCTTC. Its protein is CASSLVWGGNYNEQFF.

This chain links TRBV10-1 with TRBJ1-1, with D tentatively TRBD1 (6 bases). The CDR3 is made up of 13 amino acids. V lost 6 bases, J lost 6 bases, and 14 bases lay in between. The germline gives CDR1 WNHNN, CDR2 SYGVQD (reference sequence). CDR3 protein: CASSLYRDSEAFF. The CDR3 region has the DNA TGCGCCAGCAGCCTGTACAGGGATTCTGAAGCTTTCTTT.

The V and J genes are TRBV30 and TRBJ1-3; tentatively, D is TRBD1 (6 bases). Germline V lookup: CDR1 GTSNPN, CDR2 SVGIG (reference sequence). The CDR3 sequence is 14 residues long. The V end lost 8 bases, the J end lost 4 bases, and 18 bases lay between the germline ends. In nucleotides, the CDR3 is TGTGCCCGAAAAACAGGGTTAGGAGGAAACACCATATATTTT. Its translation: CARKTGLGGNTIYF.